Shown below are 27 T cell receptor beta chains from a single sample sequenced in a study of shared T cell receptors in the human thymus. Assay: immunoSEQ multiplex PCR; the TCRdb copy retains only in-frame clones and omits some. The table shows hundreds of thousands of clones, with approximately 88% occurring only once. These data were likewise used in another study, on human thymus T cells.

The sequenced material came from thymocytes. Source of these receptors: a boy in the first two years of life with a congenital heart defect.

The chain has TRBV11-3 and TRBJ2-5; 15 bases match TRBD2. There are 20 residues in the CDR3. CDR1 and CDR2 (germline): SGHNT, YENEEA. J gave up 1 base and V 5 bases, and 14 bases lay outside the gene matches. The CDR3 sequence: CASSGPGLAGGGAIQETQYF. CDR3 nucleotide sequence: TGTGCCAGCAGCGGCCCGGGACTAGCGGGAGGCGGGGCCATCCAAGAGACCCAGTACTTC.

The CDR3 sequence is CASSYTGSEAFF. CDR3 nucleotide sequence: TGTGCCAGCAGTTACACGGGGTCTGAAGCTTTCTTT. V and J are TRBV6-6 and TRBJ1-1; D is ambiguous. This CDR3 contains 12 residues. Trimming pared 2 bases from V and 6 bases from J, leaving 7 bases between. From germline, CDR1 is MNHNY and CDR2 SVGAGI (reference sequence).

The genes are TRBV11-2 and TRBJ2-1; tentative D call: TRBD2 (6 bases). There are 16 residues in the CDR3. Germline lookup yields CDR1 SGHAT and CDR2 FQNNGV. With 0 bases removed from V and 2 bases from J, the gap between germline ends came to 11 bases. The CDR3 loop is CASSLEGGLTYNEQFF. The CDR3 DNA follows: TGTGCCAGCAGCTTAGAGGGGGGACTTACCTACAATGAGCAGTTCTTC.

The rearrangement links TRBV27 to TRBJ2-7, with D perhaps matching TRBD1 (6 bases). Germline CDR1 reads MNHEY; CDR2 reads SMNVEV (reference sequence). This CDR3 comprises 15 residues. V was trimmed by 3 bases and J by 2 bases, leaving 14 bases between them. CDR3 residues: CASSFQIRGPYEQYF. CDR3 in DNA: TGTGCCAGCAGTTTCCAAATCAGGGGCCCCTACGAGCAGTACTTC.

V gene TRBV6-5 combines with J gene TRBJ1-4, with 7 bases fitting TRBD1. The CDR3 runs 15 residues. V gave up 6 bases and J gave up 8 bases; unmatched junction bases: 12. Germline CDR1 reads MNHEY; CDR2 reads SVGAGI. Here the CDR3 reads CASRPDRAGYEKLFF. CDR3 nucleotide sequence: TGTGCCAGCAGGCCAGACAGGGCCGGGTACGAAAAACTGTTTTTT.

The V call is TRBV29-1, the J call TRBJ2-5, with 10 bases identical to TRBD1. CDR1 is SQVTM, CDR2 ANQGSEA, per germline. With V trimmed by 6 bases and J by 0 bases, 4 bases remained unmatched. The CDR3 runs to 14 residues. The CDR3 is CSVGTGEYQETQYF. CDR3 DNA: TGCAGCGTAGGGACAGGGGAGTACCAAGAGACCCAGTACTTC.

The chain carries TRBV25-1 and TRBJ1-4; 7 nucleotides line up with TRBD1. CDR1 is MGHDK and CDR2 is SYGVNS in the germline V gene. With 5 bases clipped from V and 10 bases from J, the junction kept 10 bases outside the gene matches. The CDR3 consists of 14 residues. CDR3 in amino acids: CASSPPTGLRKLFF. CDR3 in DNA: TGTGCCAGCAGTCCCCCGACAGGGCTCAGAAAACTGTTTTTT. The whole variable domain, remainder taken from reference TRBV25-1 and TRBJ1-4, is EADIYQTPRYLVIGTGKKITLECSQTMGHDKMYWYQQDPGMELHLIHYSYGVNSTEKGDLSSESTVSRIRTEHFPLTLESARPSHTSQYLCASSPPTGLRKLFFGSGTQLSVL.

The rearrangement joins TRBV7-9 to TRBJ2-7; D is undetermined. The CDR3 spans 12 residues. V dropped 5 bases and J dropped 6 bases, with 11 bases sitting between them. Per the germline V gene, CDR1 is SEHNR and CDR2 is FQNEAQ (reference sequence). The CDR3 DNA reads TGTGCCAGCAGCATAAGGAGATGCGAGCAGTACTTC. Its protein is CASSIRRCEQYF. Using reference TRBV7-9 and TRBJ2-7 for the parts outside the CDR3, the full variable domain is DTGVSQNPRHKITKRGQNVTFRCDPISEHNRLYWYRQTLGQGPEFLTYFQNEAQLEKSRLLSDRFSAERPKGSFSTLEIQRTEQGDSAMYLCASSIRRCEQYFGPGTRLTVT.

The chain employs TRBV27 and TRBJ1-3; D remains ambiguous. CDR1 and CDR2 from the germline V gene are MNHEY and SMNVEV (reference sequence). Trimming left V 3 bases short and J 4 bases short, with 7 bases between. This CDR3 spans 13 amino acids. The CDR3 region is CASSFVLGNTIYF. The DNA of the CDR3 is TGTGCCAGCAGTTTTGTATTAGGAAACACCATATATTTT.

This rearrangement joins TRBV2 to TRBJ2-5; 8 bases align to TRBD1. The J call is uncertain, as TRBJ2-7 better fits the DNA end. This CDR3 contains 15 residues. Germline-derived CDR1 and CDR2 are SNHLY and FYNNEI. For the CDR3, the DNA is TGTGCCAGCATAAGGGCCCGGACAGGGAACGACGAGCAGTACTTC. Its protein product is CASIRARTGNDEQYF.

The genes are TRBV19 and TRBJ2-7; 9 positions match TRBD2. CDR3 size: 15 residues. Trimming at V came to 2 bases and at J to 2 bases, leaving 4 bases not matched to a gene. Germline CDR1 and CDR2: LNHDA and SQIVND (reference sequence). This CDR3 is CASSISPSGTYEQYF. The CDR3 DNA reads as TGTGCCAGTAGTATAAGCCCTAGCGGGACCTACGAGCAGTACTTC.

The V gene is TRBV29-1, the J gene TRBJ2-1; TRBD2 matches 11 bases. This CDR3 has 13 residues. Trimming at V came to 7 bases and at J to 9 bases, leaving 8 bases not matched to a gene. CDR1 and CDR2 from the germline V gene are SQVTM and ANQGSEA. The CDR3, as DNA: TGCAGCGGTGGGGCTAGCGGGAGGCGTGAGCAGTTCTTC. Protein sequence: CSGGASGRREQFF.

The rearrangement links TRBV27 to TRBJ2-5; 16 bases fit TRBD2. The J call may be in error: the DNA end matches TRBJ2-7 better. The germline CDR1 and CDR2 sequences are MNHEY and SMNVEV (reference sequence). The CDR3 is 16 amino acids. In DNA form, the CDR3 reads TGTGCCAGCAGCCCAGGGACTAGCGGGAGGGCCGCCGAGCAGTACTTC. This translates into CASSPGTSGRAAEQYF.

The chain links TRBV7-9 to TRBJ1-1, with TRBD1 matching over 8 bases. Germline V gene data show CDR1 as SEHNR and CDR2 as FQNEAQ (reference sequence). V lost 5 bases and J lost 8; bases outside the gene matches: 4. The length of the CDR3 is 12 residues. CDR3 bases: TGTGCCAGCAGCCGGGGGGACAGGGAAGCTTTCTTT. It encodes CASSRGDREAFF.

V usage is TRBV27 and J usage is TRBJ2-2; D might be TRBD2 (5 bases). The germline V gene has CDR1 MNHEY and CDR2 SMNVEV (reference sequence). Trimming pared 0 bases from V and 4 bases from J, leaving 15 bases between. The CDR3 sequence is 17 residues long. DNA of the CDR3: TGTGCCAGCAGTTTATCGGGCGGCCCCCGGGGCACCGGGGAGCTGTTTTTT. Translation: CASSLSGGPRGTGELFF.

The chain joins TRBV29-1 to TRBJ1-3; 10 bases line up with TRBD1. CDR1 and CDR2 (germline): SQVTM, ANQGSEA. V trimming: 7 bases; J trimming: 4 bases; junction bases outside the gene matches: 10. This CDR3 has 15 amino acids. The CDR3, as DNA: TGCAGCGCCGTCGACAGGGGGCTTTGGGGAAACACCATATATTTT. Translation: CSAVDRGLWGNTIYF.

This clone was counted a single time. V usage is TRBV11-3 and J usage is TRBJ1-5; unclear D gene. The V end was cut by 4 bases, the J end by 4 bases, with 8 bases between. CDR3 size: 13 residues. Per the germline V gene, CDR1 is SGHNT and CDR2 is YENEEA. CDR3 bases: TGTGCCAGCAGCTCGGGTTGGAATCAGCCCCAGCATTTT. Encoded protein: CASSSGWNQPQHF.

CDR3 coding DNA: TGTGCCAGCATCTTCCAGGGACAGGGATATAGCAATCAGCCCCAGCATTTT. It is translated as CASIFQGQGYSNQPQHF. The chain has TRBV28 and TRBJ1-5; 9 nucleotides line up with TRBD1. Germline V CDR1 and CDR2: MDHEN, SYDVKM. The CDR3 totals 17 residues. V shed 7 bases, J shed 0 bases, and the junction held 10 bases outside the gene matches. The variable domain in full, completed from reference TRBV28 and TRBJ1-5, reads DVKVTQSSRYLVKRTGEKVFLECVQDMDHENMFWYRQDPGLGLRLIYFSYDVKMKEKGDIPEGYSVSREKKERFSLILESASTNQTSMYLCASIFQGQGYSNQPQHFGDGTRLSIL.

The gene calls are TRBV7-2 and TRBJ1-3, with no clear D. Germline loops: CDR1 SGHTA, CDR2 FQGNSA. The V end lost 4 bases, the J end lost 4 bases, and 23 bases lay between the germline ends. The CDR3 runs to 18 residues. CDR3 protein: CASSSSQRVPSSGNTIYF. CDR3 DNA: TGTGCCAGCAGCTCCAGTCAGAGGGTGCCCTCTTCCGGAAACACCATATATTTT.

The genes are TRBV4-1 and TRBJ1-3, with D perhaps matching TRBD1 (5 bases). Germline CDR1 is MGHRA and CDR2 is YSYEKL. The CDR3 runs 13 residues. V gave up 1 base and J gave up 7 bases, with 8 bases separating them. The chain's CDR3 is CASSQVAGNTIYF. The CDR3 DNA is TGCGCCAGCAGCCAAGTGGCAGGGAACACCATATATTTT.

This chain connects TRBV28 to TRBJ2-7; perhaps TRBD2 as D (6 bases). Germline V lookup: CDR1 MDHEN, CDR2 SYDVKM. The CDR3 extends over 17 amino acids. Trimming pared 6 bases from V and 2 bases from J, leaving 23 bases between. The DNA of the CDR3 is TGTGCCAGCAGGTCAGGAAATGGTGCGGGACCAACCTACGAGCAGTACTTC. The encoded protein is CASRSGNGAGPTYEQYF.

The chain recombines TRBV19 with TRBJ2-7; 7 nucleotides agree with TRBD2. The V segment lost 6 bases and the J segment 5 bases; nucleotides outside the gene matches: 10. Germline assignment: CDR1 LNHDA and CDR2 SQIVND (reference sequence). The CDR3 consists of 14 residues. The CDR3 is CASSGRGSADEQYF. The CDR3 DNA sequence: TGTGCCAGTAGCGGGCGCGGGAGTGCCGACGAGCAGTACTTC.

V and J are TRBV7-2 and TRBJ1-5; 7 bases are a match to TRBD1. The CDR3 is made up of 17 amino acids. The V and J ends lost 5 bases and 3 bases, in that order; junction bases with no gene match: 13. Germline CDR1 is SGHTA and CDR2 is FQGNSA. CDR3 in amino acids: CASSPHGGRGINQPQHF. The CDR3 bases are TGTGCCAGCAGCCCTCACGGTGGCAGGGGGATCAATCAGCCCCAGCATTTT.

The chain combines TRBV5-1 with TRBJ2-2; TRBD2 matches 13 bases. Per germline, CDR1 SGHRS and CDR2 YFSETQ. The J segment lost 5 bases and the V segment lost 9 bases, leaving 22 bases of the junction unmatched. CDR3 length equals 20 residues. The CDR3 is CATTDGSATSGRAETGELFF. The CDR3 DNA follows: TGCGCCACCACAGATGGGTCGGCCACTAGCGGGAGGGCCGAGACCGGGGAGCTGTTTTTT.

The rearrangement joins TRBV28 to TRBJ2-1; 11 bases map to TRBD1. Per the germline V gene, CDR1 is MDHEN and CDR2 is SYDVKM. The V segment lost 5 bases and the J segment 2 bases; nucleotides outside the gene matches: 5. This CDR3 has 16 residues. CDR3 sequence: CASSPDRGRPYNEQFF. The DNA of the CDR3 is TGTGCCAGCAGTCCGGACAGGGGGCGGCCCTACAATGAGCAGTTCTTC. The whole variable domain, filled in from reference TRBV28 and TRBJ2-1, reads DVKVTQSSRYLVKRTGEKVFLECVQDMDHENMFWYRQDPGLGLRLIYFSYDVKMKEKGDIPEGYSVSREKKERFSLILESASTNQTSMYLCASSPDRGRPYNEQFFGPGTRLTVL.

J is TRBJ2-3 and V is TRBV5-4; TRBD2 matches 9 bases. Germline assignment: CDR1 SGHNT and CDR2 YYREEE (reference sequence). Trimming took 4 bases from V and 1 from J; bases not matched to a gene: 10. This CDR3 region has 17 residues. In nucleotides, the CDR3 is TGTGCCAGCAGCCGACAACCCCTAGCGGGGCGCACAGATACGCAGTATTTT. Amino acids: CASSRQPLAGRTDTQYF.

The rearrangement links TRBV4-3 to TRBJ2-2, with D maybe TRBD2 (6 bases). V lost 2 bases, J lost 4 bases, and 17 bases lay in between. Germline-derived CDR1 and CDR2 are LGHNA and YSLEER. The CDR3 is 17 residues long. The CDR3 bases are TGCGCCAGCAGCCAATCTACCCGCAGGAGGGCCACCGGGGAGCTGTTTTTT. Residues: CASSQSTRRRATGELFF.